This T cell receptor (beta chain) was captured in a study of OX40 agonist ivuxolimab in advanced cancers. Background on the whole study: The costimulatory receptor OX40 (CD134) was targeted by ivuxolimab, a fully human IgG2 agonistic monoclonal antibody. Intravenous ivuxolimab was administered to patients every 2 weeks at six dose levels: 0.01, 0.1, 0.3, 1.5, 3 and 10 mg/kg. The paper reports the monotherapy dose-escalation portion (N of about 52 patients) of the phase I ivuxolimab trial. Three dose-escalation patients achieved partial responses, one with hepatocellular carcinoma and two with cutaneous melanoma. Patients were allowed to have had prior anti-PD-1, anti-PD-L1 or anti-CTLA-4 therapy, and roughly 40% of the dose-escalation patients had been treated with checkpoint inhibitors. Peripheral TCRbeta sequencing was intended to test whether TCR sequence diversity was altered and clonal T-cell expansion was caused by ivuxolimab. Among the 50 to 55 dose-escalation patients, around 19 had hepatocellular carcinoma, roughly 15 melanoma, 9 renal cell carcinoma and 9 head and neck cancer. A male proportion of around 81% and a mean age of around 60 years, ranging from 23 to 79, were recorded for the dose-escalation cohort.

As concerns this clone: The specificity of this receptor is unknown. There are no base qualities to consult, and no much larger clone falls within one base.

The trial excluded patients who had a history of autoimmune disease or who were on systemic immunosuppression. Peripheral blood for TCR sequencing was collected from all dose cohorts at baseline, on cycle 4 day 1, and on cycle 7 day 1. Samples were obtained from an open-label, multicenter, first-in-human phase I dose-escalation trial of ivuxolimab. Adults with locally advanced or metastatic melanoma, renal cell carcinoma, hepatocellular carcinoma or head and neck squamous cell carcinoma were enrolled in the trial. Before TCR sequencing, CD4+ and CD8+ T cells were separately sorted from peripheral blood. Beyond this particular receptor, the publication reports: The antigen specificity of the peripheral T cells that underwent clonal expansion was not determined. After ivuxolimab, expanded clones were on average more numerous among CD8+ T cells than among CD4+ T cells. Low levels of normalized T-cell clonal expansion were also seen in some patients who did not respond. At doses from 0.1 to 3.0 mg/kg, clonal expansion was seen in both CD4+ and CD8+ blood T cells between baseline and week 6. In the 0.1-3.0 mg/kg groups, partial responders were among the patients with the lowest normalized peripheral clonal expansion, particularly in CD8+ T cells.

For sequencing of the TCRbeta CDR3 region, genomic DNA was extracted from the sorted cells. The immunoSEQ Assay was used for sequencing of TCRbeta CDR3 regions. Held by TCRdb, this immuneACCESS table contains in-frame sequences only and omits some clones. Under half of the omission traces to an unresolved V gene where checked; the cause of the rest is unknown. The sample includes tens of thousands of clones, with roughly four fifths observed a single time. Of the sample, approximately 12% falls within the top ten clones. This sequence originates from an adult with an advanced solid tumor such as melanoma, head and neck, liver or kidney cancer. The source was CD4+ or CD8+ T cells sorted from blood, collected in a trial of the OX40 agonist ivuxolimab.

The encoded CDR3 is CASSLEYSSYNEQFF. In nucleotides, the sequence is TGCGCCAGCAGCTTGGAGTATAGCTCCTACAATGAGCAGTTCTTC. The chain uses TRBV5-1 and TRBJ2-1; the D gene identity is not certain. CDR1 SGHRS and CDR2 YFSETQ were looked up in the germline V gene. V sheds 0 bases and J sheds 0 bases, leaving 7 bases between their ends. Including cysteine and phenylalanine, the CDR3 has 15 amino acids. Here the CDR3 DNA is all that survives: 45 bases in frame from base 1.